Each of the 26 T cell receptor beta chains below was sequenced from the same sample in a study of CD8 T cells in ankylosing spondylitis. MiXCR, applied by TCRdb to the 5' RACE reads, yields one record per CDR3 protein. This sample has fewer than 250,000 distinct CDR3 sequences, with about 30% found just once. The specimen was blood, either unsorted or a sorted T cell fraction (not recorded which). All receptors come from a male donor with ankylosing spondylitis or in good health (not recorded which).

The chain is built from TRBV9 and TRBJ2-2; 9 bases map to TRBD1. The V gene's germline CDR1 is SGDLS and CDR2 YYNGEE. J lost 1 base, V lost 0 bases, and 1 base had no gene match. The CDR3 is 16 amino acids. This chain's CDR3 is CASSVEGQGNTGELFF. The CDR3 DNA is TGTGCCAGCAGCGTAGAGGGACAGGGGAACACCGGGGAGCTGTTTTTT.

The genes are TRBV3-1 and TRBJ2-1, with D hard to call. This CDR3 contains 14 residues. V was pared by 3 bases and J by 3 bases, with 9 bases between. The germline V gene encodes CDR1 LGHDT and CDR2 YNNKEL (reference sequence). The CDR3 nucleotides are TGTGCCAGCAGCCAGGATCACAGCTACAATGAGCAGTTCTTC. This encodes CASSQDHSYNEQFF.

This clonotype has just a few counts. V gene TRBV10-2 combines with J gene TRBJ2-1, with TRBD2 identical over 7 bases. The CDR3 consists of 14 residues. The ends lost 4 bases at V and 5 bases at J; junction bases unmatched: 5. Germline CDR1 and CDR2: WSHSY and SAAADI. The CDR3 nucleotides are TGCGCCAGCAGTGCTCGCGGGGGAAACAATGAGCAGTTCTTC. It encodes CASSARGGNNEQFF.

The chain links TRBV7-9 to TRBJ1-2; TRBD1 aligns across 8 bases. Unmatched junction bases numbered 15, after V lost 4 bases and J lost 5 bases. Per the germline V gene, CDR1 is SEHNR and CDR2 is FQNEAQ (reference sequence). The CDR3 has 17 residues. CDR3 loop: CASSSLTGTGKDYGYTF. The CDR3 coding sequence is TGTGCCAGCAGCTCCCTTACCGGGACAGGAAAGGATTATGGCTACACCTTC. Variable domain in full (rest from reference TRBV7-9 and TRBJ1-2): DTGVSQNPRHKITKRGQNVTFRCDPISEHNRLYWYRQTLGQGPEFLTYFQNEAQLEKSRLLSDRFSAERPKGSFSTLEIQRTEQGDSAMYLCASSSLTGTGKDYGYTFGSGTRLTVV.

This clonotype occurred a few times. This rearrangement joins TRBV20-1 to TRBJ1-2; D is ambiguous. This CDR3 is 11 amino acids long. The V gene's germline CDR1 is DFQATT and CDR2 SNEGSKA (reference sequence). Trimming pared 3 bases from V and 7 bases from J, leaving 9 bases between. In DNA form, the CDR3 reads TGCAGTGCTAGTTCGGATGGTGGCTACACCTTC. Encoded protein: CSASSDGGYTF.

For the CDR3, the DNA is TGCAGCGTTCTCGATGGAAATCAGCCCCAGCATTTT. Protein sequence: CSVLDGNQPQHF. This chain uses TRBV29-1 with TRBJ1-5; no firm D call. CDR1 and CDR2 (germline): SQVTM, ANQGSEA. There are 12 residues in the CDR3. Trimming pared 5 bases from V and 4 bases from J, leaving 9 bases between.

This clonotype was counted only a few times. This chain links TRBV20-1 with TRBJ2-7, with D possibly being TRBD2 (5 bases). Trimming stripped 0 bases from V and 2 bases from J, with 8 bases between. The germline CDR1 and CDR2 sequences are DFQATT and SNEGSKA (reference sequence). The CDR3 is 13 amino acids. CDR3 sequence (DNA): TGCAGTGCTAGAGACGGGGTGACCTACGAGCAGTACTTC. This codes for CSARDGVTYEQYF.

The rearrangement links TRBV11-1 to TRBJ2-7, with TRBD1 identical over 8 bases. The CDR3 runs to 18 residues. Germline V CDR1 and CDR2: SGHAT, FQDESV (reference sequence). After removal of 5 bases from V and 4 bases from J, the junction contained 19 bases not matched to a gene. CDR3 sequence reads: CASSPTGGTGALLYEQYF. CDR3 sequence (DNA): TGTGCCAGCAGCCCTACAGGGGGGACAGGAGCTCTCCTATACGAGCAGTACTTC.

This clonotype was seen a few times. The chain links TRBV20-1 to TRBJ1-3; no reliable D call. This CDR3 is built from 16 residues. V lost 6 bases and J 3 bases, leaving 21 bases between the germline ends. Per germline, CDR1 DFQATT and CDR2 SNEGSKA (reference sequence). CDR3 nucleotides: TGCAGTGCCCCGGCCTCCGACCGACCTTTTGGAAACACCATATATTTT. This codes for CSAPASDRPFGNTIYF.

The CDR3 DNA follows: TGTGCCAGCAGCTTTTCAGGGTATACTGAAGCTTTCTTT. Its protein product is CASSFSGYTEAFF. The V gene is TRBV5-5, the J gene TRBJ1-1, with D possibly TRBD1 on 5 matching bases. V was clipped by 2 bases and J by 5 bases, with 10 bases between them. The CDR3 spans 13 residues. Germline V gives CDR1 SGHKS, CDR2 YYEKEE (reference sequence).

This chain joins TRBV5-1 and TRBJ2-2; D is undetermined. The V gene's germline CDR1 is SGHRS and CDR2 YFSETQ. This CDR3 has 15 amino acids. Trimming cost V 0 bases and J 0 bases, with 6 bases left between them. Written as DNA, the CDR3 is TGCGCCAGCAGCTTGGAACAGCCGAACACCGGGGAGCTGTTTTTT. It specifies CASSLEQPNTGELFF.

This clonotype was detected a few times. This chain uses TRBV12-3 or TRBV12-4 with TRBJ2-7; D not resolved. V lost 5 bases and J 0 bases, leaving 11 bases between the germline ends. The CDR3 contains 14 residues. CDR3: CASSQGVSSYEQYF. CDR3 DNA: TGTGCCAGCAGTCAAGGAGTAAGCTCCTACGAGCAGTACTTC.

The V and J genes are TRBV6-5 and TRBJ2-1; 7 bases match TRBD1. There are 14 residues in the CDR3. The junction had 1 base not matched to a gene; V was cut back by 0 bases and J by 5 bases. Germline CDR1 reads MNHEY; CDR2 reads SVGAGI. CDR3 amino acids: CASSYSTGDNEQFF. DNA for the CDR3: TGTGCCAGCAGTTACTCCACAGGGGACAATGAGCAGTTCTTC.

This clonotype was counted only a few times. The chain joins TRBV20-1 to TRBJ1-3; D is unresolved. V was shortened by 6 bases and J by 4 bases, with 16 bases between the two germline ends. The CDR3 covers 14 residues. Germline V gene sequence: CDR1 DFQATT, CDR2 SNEGSKA (reference sequence). CDR3 protein: CSARSGVSGNTIYF. CDR3 coding DNA: TGCAGTGCCCGGAGCGGGGTCTCGGGAAACACCATATATTTT.

The chain is built from TRBV5-1 and TRBJ2-1; tentatively, D is TRBD1 (5 bases). Trimming removed 5 bases from V and 0 bases from J, with 15 bases in between. There are 16 residues in the CDR3. Germline-derived CDR1 and CDR2 are SGHRS and YFSETQ. CDR3 in amino acids: CASRLDGASSYNEQFF. The CDR3 region has the DNA TGCGCCAGCAGGCTGGATGGGGCTAGCTCCTACAATGAGCAGTTCTTC.

This clonotype was counted only a few times. The chain recombines TRBV7-2 with TRBJ2-1; D remains unclear. V lost 1 base, J lost 4 bases, and 11 bases lay in between. Germline CDR1 is SGHTA and CDR2 is FQGNSA. CDR3 length: 15 amino acids. CDR3 nucleotides: TGTGCCAGCAGCTTAGAGGGCCAAGTTTACAATGAGCAGTTCTTC. Its protein is CASSLEGQVYNEQFF.

This sequence joins TRBV12-3 or TRBV12-4 and TRBJ2-1; D is unclear. The CDR3 runs 12 residues. The V and J ends lost 2 bases and 9 bases respectively, with 8 bases between them. CDR3 sequence (DNA): TGTGCCAGCAGTTTACGCGGACGTGAGCAGTTCTTC. This gives the protein CASSLRGREQFF.

The chain is built from TRBV10-2 and TRBJ2-7; a possible D gene is TRBD1 (6 bases). This CDR3 is built from 14 residues. V lost 2 bases, J lost 2 bases, and 10 bases lay in between. The V gene's germline CDR1 is WSHSY and CDR2 SAAADI. This CDR3 is CASSEGQSTYEQYF. CDR3 bases: TGCGCCAGCAGTGAGGGACAGTCTACCTACGAGCAGTACTTC.

Only a few counts were recorded for this clonotype. The chain has TRBV29-1 and TRBJ1-1; D is unclear. This CDR3 contains 12 residues. Germline CDR1 is SQVTM and CDR2 is ANQGSEA. Trimming pared 3 bases from V and 1 base from J, leaving 6 bases between. Here the CDR3 reads CSVERENTEAFF. In nucleotides, the CDR3 is TGCAGCGTTGAGCGGGAGAACACTGAAGCTTTCTTT. The variable domain in full, completed from reference TRBV29-1 and TRBJ1-1, reads SAVISQKPSRDICQRGTSLTIQCQVDSQVTMMFWYRQQPGQSLTLIATANQGSEATYESGFVIDKFPISRPNLTFSTLTVSNMSPEDSSIYLCSVERENTEAFFGQGTRLTVV.

A word on this clonotype: The junction departs from germline at one end; a sequencing error may be responsible. The rearrangement links TRBV7-6 to TRBJ1-3; D might be TRBD1 (5 bases). The germline gives CDR1 SGHVS, CDR2 FNYEAQ. This CDR3 is built from 17 residues. The CDR3 DNA follows: TGTGCCAGCAGCGCCCAACCGGGGACGATCTCTGGAAACGCCATATATTTT. Its protein is CASSAQPGTISGNAIYF.

The chain joins TRBV12-3 or TRBV12-4 to TRBJ2-3, with D perhaps matching TRBD1 (5 bases). The CDR3 is made up of 11 amino acids. Trimming left V 6 bases short and J 10 bases short, with 11 bases between. CDR3 residues: CASRTTGPQYF. The DNA for the CDR3 is TGTGCCAGCAGGACCACAGGCCCGCAGTATTTT.

J is TRBJ2-5 and V is TRBV25-1, with a weak D call TRBD2 (6 bases). CDR3 length: 14 residues. The germline V gene has CDR1 MGHDK and CDR2 SYGVNS. The V gene lost 3 bases and the J gene lost 1 base, with 9 bases spanning the gap. CDR3 coding DNA: TGTGCCAGCAGTGATGGGCGGGGCCAAGAGACCCAGTACTTC. The encoded protein is CASSDGRGQETQYF.

The CDR3 sequence: CSATPQNTEAFF. CDR3 bases: TGCAGTGCTACCCCCCAGAACACTGAAGCTTTCTTT. V is TRBV20-1 and J is TRBJ1-1, with D uncertain. Trimming removed 4 bases at V and 1 base at J, with 7 bases between. The CDR3 totals 12 residues. CDR1 DFQATT and CDR2 SNEGSKA come from the germline V gene (reference sequence).

The chain recombines TRBV7-2 with TRBJ2-1, with 9 bases lining up with TRBD2. Germline V lookup: CDR1 SGHTA, CDR2 FQGNSA. This CDR3 comprises 15 residues. V gave up 3 bases and J gave up 5 bases; unmatched junction bases: 5. CDR3 amino acids: CASSLGLAPHNEQFF. CDR3 sequence (DNA): TGTGCCAGCAGCTTGGGACTAGCCCCTCACAATGAGCAGTTCTTC.

The CDR3 coding sequence is TGTGCCACCAGCAGAGGGGGGCCCGCTAGCACAGATACGCAGTATTTT. As protein: CATSRGGPASTDTQYF. The J gene is TRBJ2-3, the V gene TRBV15, with D possibly matching TRBD1 (6 bases). CDR1 is LNHNV, CDR2 YYDKDF, per germline (reference sequence). The CDR3 has 16 residues. V dropped 1 base and J dropped 0 bases, with 11 bases sitting between them.

This clonotype appeared a few times. The rearrangement uses TRBV12-3 or TRBV12-4 and TRBJ1-1; D is perhaps TRBD1 (5 bases). The V and J ends lost 4 bases and 1 base respectively, with 16 bases between them. This CDR3 is built from 16 residues. For the CDR3, the DNA is TGTGCCAGCAGTTCCTGGGGGGTTATGTCGAACACTGAAGCTTTCTTT. It translates to CASSSWGVMSNTEAFF.